This TCR beta chain originates from a study of cytomegalovirus exposure and HLA in healthy donors. Study-wide points: A later analysis linked a missense variant in DCLRE1C to the trimming of TCR beta V and J genes.

On this clone: What it binds is unknown.

Primers: 60 Vbeta forward and 13 Jbeta reverse. This table comes from immunoSEQ multiplex PCR, and its TCRdb copy is limited to in-frame clones, with some not included. The ten top clones account for roughly 1.3%, within a sample of around 150,000 clones. The CDR3 length is 13 residues. The junction had 8 bases not matched to a gene; V was cut back by 4 bases and J by 10 bases. The V gene's germline CDR1 is SGHVS and CDR2 FQNEAQ. Material: PBMCs. The gene calls are TRBV7-8 and TRBJ2-7; 9 bases fit TRBD1. This TCR was sampled from a woman in her sixties in good health and CMV-seronegative. The CDR3 DNA follows: TGTGCCAGCAGCTCGGGACAGGGCCCTCCTCAGTACTTC. Amino acids: CASSSGQGPPQYF.